This T cell receptor (beta chain) is drawn from a study of T cells after yellow fever vaccination. CDR1 is SGHDT, CDR2 YYEEEE, per germline. The germline V and J ends were trimmed by 4 bases and 5 bases, with 9 bases remaining between them. The CDR3 runs 12 residues. In its sample, this clonotype was seen once. Each CDR3 protein is one row after TCRdb ran MiXCR on the 5' RACE reads. This table has approximately 580,000 distinct CDR3 sequences, around 17% appearing once. The chain combines TRBV5-6 with TRBJ1-2; D possibly corresponds to TRBD1 (6 bases). This TCR came from a young man who received the YFV17D yellow fever vaccine. The sequenced sample was PBMCs, obtained around 5 days after the first yellow fever vaccination. Here the CDR3 reads CASSRDNYGYTF. The DNA of the CDR3 is TGTGCCAGCAGCCGGGACAATTATGGCTACACCTTC.